The clone carrying this T cell receptor beta chain was seen at least ten times. Its specificity is unknown. Germline CDR1 is SEHNR and CDR2 is FQNEAQ (reference sequence). This CDR3 has 17 residues. After removal of 4 bases from V and 5 bases from J, the junction contained 12 bases not matched to a gene. The entry originates in a study of T cell repertoires in cytomegalovirus infection. TCRdb recomputed calls from the reads with MiXCR, one row per CDR3 protein. Here the sample spans 110,000 or so distinct CDR3 sequences, roughly 31% being singletons. This chain connects TRBV7-9 to TRBJ2-2, with TRBD1 identical over 8 bases. The receptor was derived from a human donor in good health (CMV status not recorded). Some clones in this sample may be carry-over from other donors' samples. Source: CD8+ T cells from cultured PBMCs, taken from culture after CMV antigen stimulation. This CDR3 is CASSSPPQGVRTGELFF. In nucleotides, the CDR3 is TGTGCCAGCAGCTCTCCCCCACAGGGGGTCCGGACCGGGGAGCTGTTTTTT.